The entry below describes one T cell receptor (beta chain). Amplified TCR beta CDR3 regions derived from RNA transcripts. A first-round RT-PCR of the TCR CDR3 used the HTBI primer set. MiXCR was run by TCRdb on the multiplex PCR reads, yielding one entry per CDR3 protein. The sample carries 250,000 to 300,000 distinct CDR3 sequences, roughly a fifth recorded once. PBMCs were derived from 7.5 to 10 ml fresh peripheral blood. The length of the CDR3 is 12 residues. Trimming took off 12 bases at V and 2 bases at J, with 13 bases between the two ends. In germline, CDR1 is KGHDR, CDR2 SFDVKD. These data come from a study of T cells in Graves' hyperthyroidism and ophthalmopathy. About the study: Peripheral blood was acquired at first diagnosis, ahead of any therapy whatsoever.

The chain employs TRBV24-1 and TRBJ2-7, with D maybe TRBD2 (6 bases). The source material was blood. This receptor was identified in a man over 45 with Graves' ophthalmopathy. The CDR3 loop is CAASGGTYEQYF. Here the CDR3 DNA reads TGTGCCGCCTCCGGAGGGACCTACGAGCAGTACTTC.